What follows are 25 T cell receptor beta chains derived from one specimen sequenced in a study of graft-versus-host responses after intestinal transplantation. What these receptors recognize is not known. Here immunoSEQ multiplex PCR was the method, and the copy in TCRdb shows in-frame clones only, minus some. The repertoire consists of under 100,000 clones, with over 80% occurring once and the leading ten covering around 1.2%. This specimen was unstimulated CD8+ T cells sorted from spleen or lymph node cells, taken before transplant. These receptors were taken from a human donor who was the organ donor for an intestinal transplant.

The J gene is TRBJ2-5, the V gene TRBV2; TRBD2 matches 7 bases. This CDR3 is built from 14 residues. V lost 3 bases to trimming and J lost 5 bases; unmatched junction nucleotides: 6. CDR1 SNHLY and CDR2 FYNNEI come from the germline V gene. CDR3 sequence reads: CASSDFAGVETQYF. For the CDR3, the DNA is TGTGCCAGCAGTGACTTCGCGGGAGTGGAGACCCAGTACTTC.

This chain uses TRBV7-9 with TRBJ2-5; possibly TRBD2 for D (6 bases). The length of the CDR3 is 15 residues. From germline, CDR1 is SEHNR and CDR2 FQNEAQ (reference sequence). V shed 3 bases and J shed 7 bases, with 18 bases lying between them. Here the CDR3 reads CASSLGLEDYGTQYF. In nucleotides, the CDR3 is TGTGCCAGCAGCTTGGGACTCGAAGACTATGGGACCCAGTACTTC.

DNA of the CDR3: TGTGCCAGCAGCTTTTTATCCTACAATGAGCAGTTCTTC. Translating gives CASSFLSYNEQFF. The chain carries TRBV7-8 and TRBJ2-1; no definite D call. The CDR3 extends over 13 amino acids. Trimming cost V 3 bases and J 1 base, with 4 bases left between them. Germline V gene sequence: CDR1 SGHVS, CDR2 FQNEAQ. The full variable domain, rest sourced from reference TRBV7-8 and TRBJ2-1, is GAGVSQSPRYKVAKRGQDVALRCDPISGHVSLFWYQQALGQGPEFLTYFQNEAQLDKSGLPSDRFFAERPEGSVSTLKIQRTQQEDSAVYLCASSFLSYNEQFFGPGTRLTVL.

The chain couples TRBV7-8 to TRBJ2-1; tentatively, D is TRBD2 (5 bases). V gave up 4 bases and J gave up 10 bases, with 20 bases separating them. Per the germline V gene, CDR1 is SGHVS and CDR2 is FQNEAQ. This CDR3 spans 15 amino acids. The CDR3, as DNA: TGTGCCAGCAGCTCGCGGGCGTACCGGTTTCGAGAGCAGTTCTTC. Its protein product is CASSSRAYRFREQFF.

This chain uses TRBV2 with TRBJ2-7, with D possibly matching TRBD2 (5 bases). The V gene lost 6 bases and the J gene lost 3 bases, with 15 bases spanning the gap. Germline V gives CDR1 SNHLY, CDR2 FYNNEI. There are 14 residues in the CDR3. CDR3 sequence reads: CASSAPHRDYEQYF. DNA of the CDR3: TGTGCCAGCAGCGCACCTCACCGGGACTACGAGCAGTACTTC.

The chain recombines TRBV2 with TRBJ1-1; a possible D gene is TRBD1 (6 bases). Germline assignment: CDR1 SNHLY and CDR2 FYNNEI. The CDR3 consists of 18 residues. V was shortened by 5 bases and J by 3 bases, with 25 bases between the two germline ends. As DNA, the CDR3 is TGTGCCAGCAGTCGAGAAGAAGACAGGACATCGGAGTACACTGAAGCTTTCTTT. It encodes CASSREEDRTSEYTEAFF.

This clone is a singleton in its sample. The genes are TRBV19 and TRBJ2-1; 9 positions agree with TRBD2. Germline CDR1 and CDR2: LNHDA and SQIVND (reference sequence). Trimming removed 3 bases from V and 4 bases from J; junction bases left unmatched: 13. There are 18 residues in the CDR3. The CDR3 nucleotides read TGTGCCAGTAGTATTCGGCCCATTGTAGCGGGAGTATACAATGAGCAGTTCTTC. It is translated as CASSIRPIVAGVYNEQFF.

This chain joins TRBV4-1 and TRBJ2-5, with TRBD1 matching 7 bases. With 0 bases clipped from V and 2 bases from J, the junction kept 12 bases outside the gene matches. CDR3 length: 18 amino acids. Germline-derived CDR1 and CDR2 are MGHRA and YSYEKL. The CDR3 loop is CASSQDPTPGQRQETQYF. In DNA, the CDR3 is TGCGCCAGCAGCCAAGACCCCACTCCGGGACAGCGTCAAGAGACCCAGTACTTC.

The rearrangement uses TRBV27 and TRBJ1-5; TRBD1 aligns across 8 bases. The CDR3 length is 15 residues. Germline V gene sequence: CDR1 MNHEY, CDR2 SMNVEV (reference sequence). V was clipped by 2 bases and J by 7 bases; unmatched bases: 7. CDR3 amino acids: CASSLRRGHGQPQHF. CDR3 DNA sequence: TGTGCCAGCAGTTTACGCAGGGGGCACGGGCAGCCCCAGCATTTT.

The chain combines TRBV27 with TRBJ2-2; 9 positions agree with TRBD1. This CDR3 contains 15 residues. Germline V gene sequence: CDR1 MNHEY, CDR2 SMNVEV (reference sequence). V lost 4 bases to trimming and J lost 5 bases; unmatched junction nucleotides: 5. The CDR3 loop reads CASSYGQGTTGELFF. CDR3 sequence (DNA): TGTGCCAGCAGTTACGGACAGGGGACGACCGGGGAGCTGTTTTTT.

DNA for the CDR3: TGCGCCAGCAGCCCGGATGGCAGGAATCAGCCCCAGCATTTT. As protein: CASSPDGRNQPQHF. The V call is TRBV5-1, the J call TRBJ1-5; D is uncertain. Germline V gives CDR1 SGHRS, CDR2 YFSETQ. The CDR3 loop spans 14 amino acids. V was cut by 4 bases and J by 4 bases, with 12 bases left in between.

The rearrangement links TRBV7-8 to TRBJ2-1; TRBD2 matches at 7 bases. Losses at the gene ends were 8 bases for V and 7 bases for J; bases not matched to a gene: 5. CDR1 is SGHVS, CDR2 FQNEAQ, per germline. This CDR3 spans 12 amino acids. CDR3 coding DNA: TGTGCCAGCCAGCGGGGTCTGAATGAGCAGTTCTTC. The encoded protein is CASQRGLNEQFF.

The CDR3 sequence is CAWRGQGITEAFF. The CDR3 nucleotides are TGTGCCTGGAGGGGACAGGGGATCACTGAAGCTTTCTTT. The chain has TRBV30 and TRBJ1-1, with 10 bases matching TRBD1. The CDR3 loop spans 13 amino acids. The germline V gene encodes CDR1 GTSNPN and CDR2 SVGIG (reference sequence). With V trimmed by 3 bases and J by 4 bases, 2 bases remained unmatched.

The chain recombines TRBV7-9 with TRBJ1-3, with D perhaps matching TRBD1 (6 bases). This CDR3 has 14 residues. Germline CDR1 reads SEHNR; CDR2 reads FQNEAQ (reference sequence). Trimming removed 7 bases at V and 0 bases at J, with 10 bases between. The CDR3 here is CASNEDSSGNTIYF. CDR3 bases: TGTGCCAGCAACGAGGACAGCTCTGGAAACACCATATATTTT.

This clone was counted only a few times. The DNA for the CDR3 is TGTGCCAGCACCCCGACAGCAACTAATGAAAAACTGTTTTTT. It codes for CASTPTATNEKLFF. The V and J genes are TRBV7-9 and TRBJ1-4; D may be TRBD1 (5 bases). The CDR3 loop spans 14 amino acids. Trimming took off 7 bases at V and 0 bases at J, with 9 bases between the two ends. Germline loops: CDR1 SEHNR, CDR2 FQNEAQ (reference sequence).

V is TRBV11-3 and J is TRBJ1-1; tentative D call: TRBD1 (6 bases). The ends were cut back, 1 base at V and 1 base at J, with 13 bases in the middle. Per the germline V gene, CDR1 is SGHNT and CDR2 is YENEEA. CDR3 length equals 16 residues. In DNA, the CDR3 is TGTGCCAGCAGCTTAGGTTTAGGACAGCCGAACACTGAAGCTTTCTTT. It specifies CASSLGLGQPNTEAFF.

The gene calls are TRBV27 and TRBJ2-3, with TRBD1 as a possible D gene (6 bases). V was clipped by 6 bases and J by 6 bases, with 13 bases between them. CDR1 is MNHEY, CDR2 SMNVEV, per germline (reference sequence). The length of the CDR3 is 13 residues. The chain's CDR3 is CASSPMRGDTQYF. The DNA for the CDR3 is TGTGCCAGCAGCCCCATGAGGGGGGATACGCAGTATTTT.

The chain carries TRBV13 and TRBJ2-7; TRBD2 matches 8 bases. Losses at the gene ends were 5 bases for V and 4 bases for J; bases not matched to a gene: 4. The CDR3 is made up of 13 amino acids. Germline V gives CDR1 PRHDT, CDR2 FYEKMQ (reference sequence). In DNA, the CDR3 is TGTGCCAGCAGCACCGGGACTAGTTACGAGCAGTACTTC. Translation gives CASSTGTSYEQYF.

The CDR3 sequence is CASSYYGGHIRYEQYF. Written as DNA, the CDR3 is TGTGCCAGCAGTTACTACGGAGGCCACATCCGATACGAGCAGTACTTC. The chain combines TRBV6-6 with TRBJ2-7; TRBD2 is a possible D gene (5 bases). This CDR3 region has 16 residues. The ends were cut back, 1 base at V and 4 bases at J, with 17 bases in the middle. The V gene's germline CDR1 is MNHNY and CDR2 SVGAGI (reference sequence).

The chain is built from TRBV5-6 and TRBJ2-3; D perhaps matches TRBD2 (6 bases). CDR3 length equals 12 residues. CDR1 SGHDT and CDR2 YYEEEE come from the germline V gene. The germline V and J ends were trimmed by 2 bases and 8 bases, with 9 bases remaining between them. CDR3 loop: CASSFLGGTQYF. Written as DNA, the CDR3 is TGTGCCAGCAGCTTCCTGGGAGGTACGCAGTATTTT.

V usage is TRBV27 and J usage is TRBJ2-5, with 9 bases fitting TRBD1. The V gene's germline CDR1 is MNHEY and CDR2 SMNVEV (reference sequence). J gave up 5 bases and V 5 bases, and 9 bases lay outside the gene matches. This CDR3 contains 15 residues. The DNA of the CDR3 is TGTGCCAGCAGTGTACTACAGGGGGCCGGTGAGACCCAGTACTTC. Its protein product is CASSVLQGAGETQYF.

The chain uses TRBV6-1 and TRBJ1-1; tentative D call: TRBD1 (6 bases). Germline V CDR1 and CDR2: MNHNS, SASEGT. There are 12 residues in the CDR3. V was shortened by 10 bases and J by 3 bases, with 12 bases between the two germline ends. The CDR3 region has the DNA TGTGCCACCGTAGGGGGAGACACTGAAGCTTTCTTT. Translated: CATVGGDTEAFF.

This clone has a single count. The CDR3 sequence: CASSHRDSKRPETQYF. CDR3 nucleotides: TGTGCCAGCAGCCATCGGGACAGCAAAAGACCAGAGACCCAGTACTTC. This chain links TRBV7-9 with TRBJ2-5; 7 bases are a match to TRBD1. The V gene's germline CDR1 is SEHNR and CDR2 FQNEAQ (reference sequence). Unmatched junction bases numbered 13, after V lost 5 bases and J lost 4 bases. This CDR3 comprises 16 residues.

The genes are TRBV7-9 and TRBJ2-7; the match to TRBD1 covers 9 bases. The CDR3 extends over 13 amino acids. Trimming took 3 bases from V and 6 from J; bases not matched to a gene: 3. Germline V gives CDR1 SEHNR, CDR2 FQNEAQ (reference sequence). This chain's CDR3 is CASSFTDRGEQYF. DNA of the CDR3: TGTGCCAGCAGCTTCACGGACAGGGGCGAGCAGTACTTC.

This clone was recorded once. The chain is built from TRBV27 and TRBJ1-5, with D perhaps matching TRBD1 (5 bases). The CDR3 runs 15 residues. Germline-derived CDR1 and CDR2 are MNHEY and SMNVEV (reference sequence). Trimming shortened V by 6 bases and J by 4 bases, and 16 bases separated the two germline ends. This CDR3 is CASSPKEQVNQPQHF. CDR3 DNA: TGTGCCAGCAGCCCTAAGGAACAGGTGAATCAGCCCCAGCATTTT.